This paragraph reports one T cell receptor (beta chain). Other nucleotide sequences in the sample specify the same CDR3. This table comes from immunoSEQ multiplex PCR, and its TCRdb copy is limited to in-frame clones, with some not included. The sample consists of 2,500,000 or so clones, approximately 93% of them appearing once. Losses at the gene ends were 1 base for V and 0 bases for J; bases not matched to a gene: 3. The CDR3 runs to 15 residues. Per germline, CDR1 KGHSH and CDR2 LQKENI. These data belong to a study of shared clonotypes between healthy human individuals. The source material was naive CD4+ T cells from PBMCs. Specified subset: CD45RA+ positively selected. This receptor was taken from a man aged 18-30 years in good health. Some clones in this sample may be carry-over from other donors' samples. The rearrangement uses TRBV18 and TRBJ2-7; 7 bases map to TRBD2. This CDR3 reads CASSPRGGASYEQYF. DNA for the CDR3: TGTGCCAGCTCACCACGGGGAGGGGCCTCCTACGAGCAGTACTTC.